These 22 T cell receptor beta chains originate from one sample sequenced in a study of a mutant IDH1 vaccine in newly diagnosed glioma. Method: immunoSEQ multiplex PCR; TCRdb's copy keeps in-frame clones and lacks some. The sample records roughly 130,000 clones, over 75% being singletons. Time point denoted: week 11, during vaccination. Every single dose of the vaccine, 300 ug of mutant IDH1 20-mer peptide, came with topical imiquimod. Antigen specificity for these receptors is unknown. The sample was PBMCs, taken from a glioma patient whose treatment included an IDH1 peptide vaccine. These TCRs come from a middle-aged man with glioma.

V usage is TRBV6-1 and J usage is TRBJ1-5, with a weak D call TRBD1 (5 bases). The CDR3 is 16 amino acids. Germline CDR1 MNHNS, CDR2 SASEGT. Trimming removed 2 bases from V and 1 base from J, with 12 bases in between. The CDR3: CASSEQGGGSNQPQHF. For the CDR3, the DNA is TGTGCCAGCAGTGAACAGGGAGGTGGGAGCAATCAGCCCCAGCATTTT.

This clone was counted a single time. CDR3: CASSQGGADYGYTF. For the CDR3, the DNA is TGCGCCAGCAGCCAAGGGGGCGCGGACTATGGCTACACCTTC. The chain joins TRBV4-3 to TRBJ1-2; a weak D match, TRBD1 (5 bases). The CDR3 extends over 14 amino acids. Germline-derived CDR1 and CDR2 are LGHNA and YSLEER. The V end was cut by 1 base, the J end by 3 bases, with 9 bases between.

In nucleotides, the CDR3 is TGTGCCAGCAGCTTAGCGCTCACAGGGGGAGGCGGCTACACCTTC. Its protein product is CASSLALTGGGGYTF. The chain employs TRBV7-8 and TRBJ1-2, with 8 positions matching TRBD1. The V gene's germline CDR1 is SGHVS and CDR2 FQNEAQ. Germline trimming cut 0 bases from V and 8 bases from J; bases unmatched to any gene: 8. The length of the CDR3 is 15 residues. Drawing the rest from reference TRBV7-8 and TRBJ1-2, the complete variable domain is GAGVSQSPRYKVAKRGQDVALRCDPISGHVSLFWYQQALGQGPEFLTYFQNEAQLDKSGLPSDRFFAERPEGSVSTLKIQRTQQEDSAVYLCASSLALTGGGGYTFGSGTRLTVV.

The CDR3 bases are TGTGCCAGCAGCTATGACAGGGGGCGCGCCAATGAGCAGTTCTTC. Translating it yields CASSYDRGRANEQFF. The chain is built from TRBV11-2 and TRBJ2-1; TRBD1 aligns across 10 bases. The CDR3 contains 15 residues. J gave up 6 bases and V 4 bases, and 6 bases lay outside the gene matches. The germline CDR1 and CDR2 sequences are SGHAT and FQNNGV.

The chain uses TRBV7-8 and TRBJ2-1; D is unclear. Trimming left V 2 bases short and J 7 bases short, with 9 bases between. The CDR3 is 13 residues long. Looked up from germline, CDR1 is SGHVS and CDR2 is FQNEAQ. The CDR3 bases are TGTGCCAGCAGCTTAATTGTTGGGAATGAGCAGTTCTTC. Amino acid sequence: CASSLIVGNEQFF. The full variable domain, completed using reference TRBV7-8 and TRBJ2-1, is GAGVSQSPRYKVAKRGQDVALRCDPISGHVSLFWYQQALGQGPEFLTYFQNEAQLDKSGLPSDRFFAERPEGSVSTLKIQRTQQEDSAVYLCASSLIVGNEQFFGPGTRLTVL.

The CDR3, as DNA: TGCGCCAGCAGCCACGGGACAGGGGTAAATGAGCAGTTCTTC. This encodes CASSHGTGVNEQFF. The chain joins TRBV4-3 to TRBJ2-1, with 10 bases aligning to TRBD1. With V trimmed by 3 bases and J by 7 bases, 3 bases remained unmatched. This CDR3 is 14 amino acids long. Germline V CDR1 and CDR2: LGHNA, YSLEER.

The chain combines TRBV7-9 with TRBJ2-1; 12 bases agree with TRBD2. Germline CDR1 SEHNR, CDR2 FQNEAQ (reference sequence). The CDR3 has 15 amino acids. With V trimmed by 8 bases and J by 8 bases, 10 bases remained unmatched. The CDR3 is CASAPASGGVDEQFF. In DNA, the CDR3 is TGTGCCAGCGCCCCGGCTAGCGGGGGGGTCGATGAGCAGTTCTTC.

The CDR3 DNA sequence: TGCAGCGTTGACTCGTCGGGACAGGGTAGCGAGCAGTACTTC. This translates into CSVDSSGQGSEQYF. The rearrangement joins TRBV29-1 to TRBJ2-5; TRBD1 agrees at 9 bases. Matching the DNA end better, TRBJ2-7 makes the J call doubtful. The germline CDR1 and CDR2 sequences are SQVTM and ANQGSEA. This CDR3 has 14 amino acids.

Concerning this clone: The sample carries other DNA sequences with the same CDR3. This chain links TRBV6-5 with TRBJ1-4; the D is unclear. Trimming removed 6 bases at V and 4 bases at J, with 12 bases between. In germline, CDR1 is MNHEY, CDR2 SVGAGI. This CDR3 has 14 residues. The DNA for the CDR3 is TGTGCCAGCAGGCCAACAGAAGTTAATGAAAAACTGTTTTTT. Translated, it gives CASRPTEVNEKLFF.

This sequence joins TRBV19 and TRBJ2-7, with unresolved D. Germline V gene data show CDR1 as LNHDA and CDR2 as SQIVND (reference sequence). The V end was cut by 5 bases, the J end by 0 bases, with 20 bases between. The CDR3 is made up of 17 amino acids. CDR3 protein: CASSRWGIGAASYEQYF. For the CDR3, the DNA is TGTGCCAGTAGTCGCTGGGGAATCGGAGCTGCCTCCTACGAGCAGTACTTC.

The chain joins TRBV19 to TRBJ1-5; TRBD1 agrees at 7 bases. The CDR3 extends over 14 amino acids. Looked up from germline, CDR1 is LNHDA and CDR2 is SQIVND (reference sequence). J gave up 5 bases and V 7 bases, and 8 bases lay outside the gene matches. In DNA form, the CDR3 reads TGTGCCAGTATGCCCCAGGGGGTCGATCAGCCCCAGCATTTT. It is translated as CASMPQGVDQPQHF. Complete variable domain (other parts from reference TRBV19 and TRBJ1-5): DGGITQSPKYLFRKEGQNVTLSCEQNLNHDAMYWYRQDPGQGLRLIYYSQIVNDFQKGDIAEGYSVSREKKESFPLTVTSAQKNPTAFYLCASMPQGVDQPQHFGDGTRLSIL.

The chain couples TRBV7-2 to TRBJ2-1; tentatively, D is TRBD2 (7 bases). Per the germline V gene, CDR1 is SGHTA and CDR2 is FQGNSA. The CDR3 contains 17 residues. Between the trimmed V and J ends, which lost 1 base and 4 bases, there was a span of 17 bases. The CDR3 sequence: CASSLGGAGAAYNEQFF. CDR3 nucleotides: TGTGCCAGCAGCTTAGGGGGGGCGGGAGCCGCGTACAATGAGCAGTTCTTC.

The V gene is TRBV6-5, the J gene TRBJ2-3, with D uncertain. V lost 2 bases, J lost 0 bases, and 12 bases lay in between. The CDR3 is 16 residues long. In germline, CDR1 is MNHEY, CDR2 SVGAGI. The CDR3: CASSYMGQLSTDTQYF. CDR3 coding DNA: TGTGCCAGCAGTTACATGGGCCAGCTAAGCACAGATACGCAGTATTTT.

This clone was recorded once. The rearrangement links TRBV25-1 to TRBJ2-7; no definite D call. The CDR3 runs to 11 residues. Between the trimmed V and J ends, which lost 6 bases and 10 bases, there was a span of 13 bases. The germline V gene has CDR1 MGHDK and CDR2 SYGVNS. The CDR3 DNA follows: TGTGCCAGCAGCGAGACGGTACTCCAGTACTTC. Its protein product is CASSETVLQYF.

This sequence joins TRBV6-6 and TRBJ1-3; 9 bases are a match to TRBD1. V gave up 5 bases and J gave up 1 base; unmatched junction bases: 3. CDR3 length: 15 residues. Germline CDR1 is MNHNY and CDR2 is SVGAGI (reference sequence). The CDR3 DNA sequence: TGTGCCAGCAGTACGACAGGGGGTTCTGGAAACACCATATATTTT. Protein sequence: CASSTTGGSGNTIYF.

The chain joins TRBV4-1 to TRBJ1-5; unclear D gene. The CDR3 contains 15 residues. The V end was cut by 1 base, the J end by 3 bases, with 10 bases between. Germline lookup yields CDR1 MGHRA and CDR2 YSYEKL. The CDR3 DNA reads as TGCGCCAGCAGCCAAGTTGAGAGGTCCAATCAGCCCCAGCATTTT. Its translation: CASSQVERSNQPQHF.

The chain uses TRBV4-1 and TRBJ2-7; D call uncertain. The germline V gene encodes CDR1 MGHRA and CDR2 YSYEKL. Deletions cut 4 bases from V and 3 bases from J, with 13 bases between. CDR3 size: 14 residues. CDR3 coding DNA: TGCGCCAGCAGCCCGGCGGAGACCGTCTACGAGCAGTACTTC. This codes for CASSPAETVYEQYF.

For the CDR3, the DNA is TGTGCCAGCAGCGTAGCGGGGGACGCCTACAATGAGCAGTTCTTC. Protein product: CASSVAGDAYNEQFF. This sequence joins TRBV9 and TRBJ2-1; D possibly corresponds to TRBD2 (6 bases). Germline V gene data show CDR1 as SGDLS and CDR2 as YYNGEE. The CDR3 length is 15 residues. V was trimmed by 0 bases and J by 2 bases, leaving 9 bases between them.

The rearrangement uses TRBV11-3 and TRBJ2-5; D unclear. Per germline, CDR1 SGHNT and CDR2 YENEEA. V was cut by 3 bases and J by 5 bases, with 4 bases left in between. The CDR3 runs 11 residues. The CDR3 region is CASSFGETQYF. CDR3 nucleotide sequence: TGTGCCAGCAGCTTTGGGGAGACCCAGTACTTC.

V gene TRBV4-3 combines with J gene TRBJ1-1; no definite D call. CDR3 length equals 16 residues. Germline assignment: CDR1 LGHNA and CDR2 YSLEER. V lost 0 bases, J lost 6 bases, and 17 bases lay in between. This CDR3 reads CASSQDLGLRDPEAFF. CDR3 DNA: TGCGCCAGCAGCCAAGATTTGGGCCTACGAGACCCTGAAGCTTTCTTT.

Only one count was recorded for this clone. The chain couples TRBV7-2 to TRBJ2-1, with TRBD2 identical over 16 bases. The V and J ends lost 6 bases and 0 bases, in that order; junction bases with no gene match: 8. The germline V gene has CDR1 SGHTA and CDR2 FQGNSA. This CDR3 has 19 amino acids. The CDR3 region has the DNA TGTGCCAGCAGGAGCCCGGGACTAGCGGGGGGGCCCTCCTACAATGAGCAGTTCTTC. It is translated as CASRSPGLAGGPSYNEQFF.

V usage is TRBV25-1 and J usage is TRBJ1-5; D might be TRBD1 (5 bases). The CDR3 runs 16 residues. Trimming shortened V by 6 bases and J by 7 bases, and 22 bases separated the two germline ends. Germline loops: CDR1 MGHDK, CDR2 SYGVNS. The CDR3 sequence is CASRKSQGGSRQPQHF. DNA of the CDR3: TGTGCCAGCAGGAAGAGCCAGGGAGGGTCGAGGCAGCCCCAGCATTTT.